This T cell receptor beta chain was profiled in a study of CD8 T cells in ankylosing spondylitis. As to this clonotype: The antigen remains undetermined.

Study results and limitations: Reported data indicate significant enrichment of disease-linked clones within matched ankylosing spondylitis synovial fluid. A TCR beta motif of eight or nine highly homologous variants seemed to mark ankylosing spondylitis blood. There were earlier reports of some motif variants in reactive arthritis synovial fluid and blood.

Quantitative molecular-barcoded 5'-RACE generated the TCR beta libraries. TCRdb reanalysed the 5' RACE reads using MiXCR and keeps one entry per CDR3 protein. The sample records about 340,000 distinct CDR3 sequences, approximately 15% being singletons. Trimming cost V 7 bases and J 6 bases, with 25 bases left between them. The germline V gene encodes CDR1 SGHRS and CDR2 YFSETQ. The CDR3 extends over 17 amino acids. Sequenced input: blood, either unsorted or a sorted T cell fraction (not recorded which). The chain carries TRBV5-1 and TRBJ2-2, with a possible D match to TRBD1 (5 bases). The clonotype comes from a male donor with ankylosing spondylitis or in good health (not recorded which). The CDR3 DNA follows: TGCGCCAGCTGCGACCCCCACTACTTGGGCAGGGCCGGGGAGCTGTTTTTT. This encodes CASCDPHYLGRAGELFF.